The entry below describes one TCR beta chain. Its antigen is not identified. The V and J ends lost 4 bases and 5 bases respectively, with 14 bases between them. The CDR3 runs 13 residues. From germline, CDR1 is SQVTM and CDR2 ANQGSEA. The data stem from a study of cytotoxic CD8 clonotypes in ibrutinib-treated CLL. Study outcomes and limitations: Baseline clonality was higher than in age-matched healthy donors and moved in step with circulating CD8+ T-cell counts.

TCR beta libraries used about 1.9 micrograms of DNA from cryopreserved PBMCs. TCRdb's copy holds only in-frame clones and misses some; the assay was immunoSEQ multiplex PCR. The repertoire includes tens of thousands of clones, over 80% of them detected once, and around 20% sits in the top ten. The chain recombines TRBV29-1 with TRBJ1-1; the D gene is possibly TRBD1 (5 bases). This receptor was identified in a human donor with chronic lymphocytic leukemia. The specimen comprised PBMCs, sampled after 24 months of ibrutinib treatment. The CDR3 DNA sequence: TGCAGCGTTGCGGTGTCAGGGCGGACTGAAGCTTTCTTT. This encodes CSVAVSGRTEAFF.